This TCR beta chain was sequenced for a study of preoperative IRX-2 immunotherapy in early breast cancer. TCRdb keeps only in-frame clones here, not all; method: immunoSEQ multiplex PCR. The data hold over 25,000 clones, with about 81% observed a single time. Treatment given: preoperative locoregional IRX-2 cytokine immunotherapy. Samples came from a phase Ib trial of preoperative locoregional IRX-2 cytokine immunotherapy. In germline, CDR1 is LNHDA, CDR2 SQIVND (reference sequence). The V end lost 5 bases, the J end lost 9 bases, and 14 bases lay between the germline ends. The CDR3 runs to 14 residues.

This TCR was recovered from a human donor with breast cancer. The specimen comprised lymph node tissue, sampled after IRX-2 immunotherapy. The V gene is TRBV19, the J gene TRBJ1-6, with D possibly TRBD1 on 6 matching bases. In DNA form, the CDR3 reads TGTGCCAGTAGTGACGGACAGTTTAGTTCACCCCTCCACTTT. This encodes CASSDGQFSSPLHF.